Below are 5 T cell receptor beta chains sequenced from a single sample in a study of blood T cell repertoires in COVID-19. Using immunoSEQ multiplex PCR, the repertoire was profiled, and TCRdb retains in-frame clones only, with some absent. Altogether tens of thousands of clones are present, less than 95% being singletons, with the ten largest covering less than 0.55%. Sequenced: peripheral blood. The receptors derive from a man aged 50-59 years with COVID-19, enrolled during active disease.

The chain links TRBV7-9 to TRBJ2-7; perhaps TRBD1 as D (6 bases). V lost 5 bases and J lost 3, with 14 bases in between. The CDR3 length is 14 residues. From germline, CDR1 is SEHNR and CDR2 FQNEAQ (reference sequence). The CDR3 DNA sequence: TGTGCCAGCAGCCCTATGGACAGCCACTACGAGCAGTACTTC. Protein: CASSPMDSHYEQYF.

This clone appeared once. The chain links TRBV21-1 to TRBJ2-1; the tabulated D call, TRBD1, remains unverified against the DNA. TRBV21-1 is a pseudogene locus. This CDR3 has 16 amino acids. CDR3 bases: TGTGCCAGCAGCAAAGTCAGGCGACAGGGATACAATGAGCAGTTCTTC. Translated: CASSKVRRQGYNEQFF.

The rearrangement links TRBV3-1 (or the pseudogene TRBV3-2) to TRBJ1-2, with 9 bases that match TRBD1. From germline, CDR1 is LGHDT and CDR2 YNNKEL (reference sequence). This CDR3 has 17 amino acids. V lost 1 base, J lost 6 bases, and 12 bases stayed unmatched. The CDR3 bases are TGTGCCAGCAGCCAAGTATTTTCCGGGAACAGGGGGCATGGCTACACCTTC. Protein product: CASSQVFSGNRGHGYTF.

The sample holds a few counts of this clone. The chain joins TRBV20-1 to TRBJ2-7, with unresolved D. The CDR3 spans 11 residues. Trimming took off 5 bases at V and 6 bases at J, with 11 bases between the two ends. The V gene's germline CDR1 is DFQATT and CDR2 SNEGSKA (reference sequence). The CDR3 DNA follows: TGCAGTGCTGCACGCGGTCCCGAGCAGTACTTC. Translated, it gives CSAARGPEQYF.

This chain uses TRBV18 with TRBJ1-4; 9 bases are a match to TRBD1. V lost 5 bases, J lost 2 bases, and 12 bases stayed unmatched. Looked up from germline, CDR1 is KGHSH and CDR2 is LQKENI. The CDR3 runs to 18 residues. The CDR3 spells CASSVTRTGERTNEKLFF. In DNA form, the CDR3 reads TGTGCCAGCTCAGTCACCCGGACAGGGGAGAGGACTAATGAAAAACTGTTTTTT.